A single sample gave rise to the 10 T cell receptor beta chains below, sequenced in a study of blood T cell repertoires in COVID-19. TCRdb's copy holds only in-frame clones and misses some; the assay was immunoSEQ multiplex PCR. Of roughly 160,000 clones in the sample, roughly 80% were seen once. Sequenced: peripheral blood. Receptors originate from a man between 18 and 29 years old with active or convalescent COVID-19.

This clone was counted between two and nine times. The chain combines TRBV5-6 with TRBJ1-2, with D maybe TRBD1 (5 bases). CDR3 length: 15 amino acids. Trimming stripped 5 bases from V and 2 bases from J, with 16 bases between. Germline assignment: CDR1 SGHDT and CDR2 YYEEEE. The CDR3 loop is CASSFADKRNYGYTF. The DNA of the CDR3 is TGTGCCAGCAGTTTTGCGGACAAAAGGAACTATGGCTACACCTTC.

This clone was picked up a small number of times. CDR3 residues: CASDTGDSNQPQHF. DNA of the CDR3: TGTGCCAGCGATACAGGGGATAGCAATCAGCCCCAGCATTTT. The rearrangement links TRBV10-3 to TRBJ1-5, with TRBD1 matching over 7 bases. V dropped 10 bases and J dropped 0; count of bases not matched to a gene: 6. The CDR3 runs 14 residues. Germline V gene sequence: CDR1 ENHRY, CDR2 SYGVKD.

The chain combines TRBV28 with TRBJ1-1, with D unresolved. CDR1 is MDHEN, CDR2 SYDVKM, per germline. Trimming removed 6 bases at V and 9 bases at J, with 11 bases between. The CDR3 is 11 amino acids. The CDR3 sequence is CASSLERQAFF. In DNA, the CDR3 is TGTGCCAGCAGCCTAGAGAGGCAAGCTTTCTTT.

There are a few counts of this clone. This chain links TRBV6-1 with TRBJ1-6; TRBD1 agrees at 7 bases. CDR3 length: 13 amino acids. Trimming removed 3 bases from V and 10 bases from J; junction bases left unmatched: 3. The germline CDR1 and CDR2 sequences are MNHNS and SASEGT. CDR3: CASSDTGESPLHF. CDR3 coding DNA: TGTGCCAGCAGTGACACAGGGGAATCACCCCTCCACTTT.

This chain joins TRBV2 and TRBJ2-7; 9 nucleotides match TRBD1. The CDR3 has 13 amino acids. CDR1 is SNHLY, CDR2 FYNNEI, per germline. Trimming removed 7 bases from V and 6 bases from J; junction bases left unmatched: 7. As DNA, the CDR3 is TGTGCCAGCATCGGGACAGGGTCTGGCGAGCAGTACTTC. The encoded protein is CASIGTGSGEQYF. Combining the CDR3 with reference TRBV2 and TRBJ2-7 gives the whole variable domain EPEVTQTPSHQVTQMGQEVILRCVPISNHLYFYWYRQILGQKVEFLVSFYNNEISEKSEIFDDQFSVERPDGSNFTLKIRSTKLEDSAMYFCASIGTGSGEQYFGPGTRLTVT.

The chain has TRBV19 and TRBJ1-5; no reliable D call. The germline V gene has CDR1 LNHDA and CDR2 SQIVND (reference sequence). The ends were cut back, 3 bases at V and 4 bases at J, with 10 bases in the middle. This CDR3 comprises 14 residues. This CDR3 reads CASSIWQANQPQHF. In DNA form, the CDR3 reads TGTGCCAGTAGTATCTGGCAGGCTAATCAGCCCCAGCATTTT.

This chain joins TRBV20-1 and TRBJ1-2; a possible D gene is TRBD1 (5 bases). From germline, CDR1 is DFQATT and CDR2 SNEGSKA (reference sequence). V lost 3 bases and J 8 bases, leaving 13 bases between the germline ends. This CDR3 region has 12 residues. The CDR3: CSASRGGGGYTF. The CDR3, as DNA: TGCAGTGCTAGTCGGGGGGGAGGCGGCTACACCTTC.

The chain joins TRBV7-2 to TRBJ2-5; TRBD2 agrees at 12 bases. V was clipped by 5 bases and J by 5 bases; unmatched bases: 9. The CDR3 totals 16 residues. Germline V gene sequence: CDR1 SGHTA, CDR2 FQGNSA. CDR3 DNA: TGTGCCAGCAGCACCGCTAGCGGGAGGGCCGGTGAGACCCAGTACTTC. Its translation is CASSTASGRAGETQYF.

The V call is TRBV19, the J call TRBJ2-1, with D maybe TRBD2 (5 bases). This CDR3 has 19 residues. From germline, CDR1 is LNHDA and CDR2 SQIVND (reference sequence). With 2 bases removed from V and 0 bases from J, the gap between germline ends came to 20 bases. The CDR3 loop reads CASSILGRRAASSYNEQFF. The CDR3 region has the DNA TGTGCCAGTAGTATATTAGGCCGGAGAGCGGCGAGCTCCTACAATGAGCAGTTCTTC.

The genes are TRBV11-2 and TRBJ1-5; 7 positions match TRBD1. Losses at the gene ends were 5 bases for V and 7 bases for J; bases not matched to a gene: 8. This CDR3 spans 14 amino acids. The germline gives CDR1 SGHAT, CDR2 FQNNGV. In DNA form, the CDR3 reads TGTGCCAGCAGCCTTAGGGCAGGGGGGCAGCCCCAGCATTTT. Translated, it gives CASSLRAGGQPQHF.